A few counts support the clone carrying this T cell receptor (beta chain). Each CDR3 protein is one row after TCRdb ran MiXCR on the RACE reads. The sample has some 74,000 distinct CDR3 sequences; 10% to 15% are singletons. The junction had 6 bases not matched to a gene; V was cut back by 2 bases and J by 5 bases. This CDR3 is built from 14 residues. The germline V gene has CDR1 DFQATT and CDR2 SNEGSKA (reference sequence). The sample belongs to a study of human T cells and chemical hapten exposure. Time point defined: patch test 3, about 24 weeks after DPC sensitization. Treatment of the sample: therapeutic diphenylcyclopropenone sensitization with weekly scalp DPC.

The sequence derives from a woman in her forties or fifties with alopecia areata. Some clones in this sample may be carry-over from other donors' samples. The chain recombines TRBV20-1 with TRBJ2-5; 9 bases agree with TRBD2. The sample here was whole blood, taken in connection with sensitization to the hapten diphenylcyclopropenone (DPC). CDR3 DNA sequence: TGCAGTGCTAGAAGTAGCGGGAGTACTGAGACCCAGTACTTC. Translation gives CSARSSGSTETQYF.